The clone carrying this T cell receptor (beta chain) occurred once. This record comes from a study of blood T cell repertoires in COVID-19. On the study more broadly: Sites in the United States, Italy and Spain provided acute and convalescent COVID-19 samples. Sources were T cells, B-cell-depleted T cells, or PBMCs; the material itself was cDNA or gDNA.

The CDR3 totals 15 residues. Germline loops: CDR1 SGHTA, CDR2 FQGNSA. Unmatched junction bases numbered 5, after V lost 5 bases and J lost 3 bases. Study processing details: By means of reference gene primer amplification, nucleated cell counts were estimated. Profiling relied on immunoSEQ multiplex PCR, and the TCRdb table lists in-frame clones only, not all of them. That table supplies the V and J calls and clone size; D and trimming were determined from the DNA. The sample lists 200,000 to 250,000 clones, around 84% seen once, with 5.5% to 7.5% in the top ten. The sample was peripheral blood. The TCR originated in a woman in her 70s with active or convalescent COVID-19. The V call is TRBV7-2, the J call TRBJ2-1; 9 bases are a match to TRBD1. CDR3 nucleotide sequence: TGTGCCAGCAGCGCCCGGGACAGGGTCTACAATGAGCAGTTCTTC. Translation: CASSARDRVYNEQFF.